Below, one T cell receptor beta chain is given with its context. Germline V gives CDR1 MDHEN, CDR2 SYDVKM. The V end lost 3 bases, the J end lost 3 bases, and 9 bases lay between the germline ends. The CDR3 sequence is 13 residues long. This sample is part of a study of blood T cell repertoires in COVID-19. Study context: The United States, Italy and Spain supplied acute and convalescent COVID-19 samples. T cells, B-cell-depleted T cells, or PBMCs supplied cDNA or gDNA.

Authors' analysis steps: Amplifying reference gene primers gave estimates of nucleated cell counts. Clones were read by immunoSEQ multiplex PCR, and TCRdb kept only the in-frame ones, dropping some. V, J and clone size are those of that table, while D and trimming were read from the DNA. The table has roughly 100,000 clones, roughly 79% seen once. The sequenced material came from peripheral blood. This clonotype was obtained from a man older than 75 with acute or convalescent COVID-19. This chain connects TRBV28 to TRBJ2-7; D might be TRBD1 (5 bases). The CDR3 DNA reads as TGTGCCAGCAGTTTGACAGATTTCTACGAGCAGTACTTC. It translates to CASSLTDFYEQYF.